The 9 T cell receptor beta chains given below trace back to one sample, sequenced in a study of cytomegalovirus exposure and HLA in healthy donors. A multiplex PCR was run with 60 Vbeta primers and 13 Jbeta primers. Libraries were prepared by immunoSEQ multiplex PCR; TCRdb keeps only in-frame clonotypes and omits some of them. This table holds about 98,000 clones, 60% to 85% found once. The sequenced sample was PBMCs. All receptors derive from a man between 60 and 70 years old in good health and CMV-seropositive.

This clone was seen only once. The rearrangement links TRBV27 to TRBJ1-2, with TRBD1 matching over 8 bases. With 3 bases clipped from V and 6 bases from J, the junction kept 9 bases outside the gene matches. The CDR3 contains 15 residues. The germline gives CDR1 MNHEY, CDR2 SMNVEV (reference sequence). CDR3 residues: CASSFRQGNLDGYTF. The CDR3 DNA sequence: TGTGCCAGCAGTTTCCGACAGGGGAATCTTGATGGCTACACCTTC.

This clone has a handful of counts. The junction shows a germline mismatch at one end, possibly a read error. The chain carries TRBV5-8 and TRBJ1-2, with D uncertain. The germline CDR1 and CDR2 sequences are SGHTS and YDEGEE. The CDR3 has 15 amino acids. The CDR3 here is CASSQDGSRDYGYTF. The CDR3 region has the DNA TGCGCCAGCAGCCAAGATGGAAGTCGGGACTATGGCTACACCTTC.

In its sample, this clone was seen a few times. The CDR3 protein is CASSKGSGTGTHEQYF. The CDR3 nucleotides read TGTGCCAGCAGCAAGGGTTCGGGGACAGGGACCCACGAGCAGTACTTC. The chain combines TRBV21-1 with TRBJ2-7; the table's D call of TRBD1 was not tested on the DNA. TRBV21-1 is designated a pseudogene. This CDR3 is 16 amino acids long.

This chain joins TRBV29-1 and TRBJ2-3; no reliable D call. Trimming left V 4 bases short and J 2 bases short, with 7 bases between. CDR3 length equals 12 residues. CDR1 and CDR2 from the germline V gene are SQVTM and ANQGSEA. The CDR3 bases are TGCAGCGTTGCTCTTATCACAGATACGCAGTATTTT. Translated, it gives CSVALITDTQYF.

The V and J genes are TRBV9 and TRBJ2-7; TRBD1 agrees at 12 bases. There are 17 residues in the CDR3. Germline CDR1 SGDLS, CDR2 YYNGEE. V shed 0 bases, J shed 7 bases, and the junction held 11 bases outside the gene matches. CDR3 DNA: TGTGCCAGCAGCGTAGGACCGGGACAGGGGGCAAGGGGGGAGCAGTACTTC. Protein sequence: CASSVGPGQGARGEQYF.

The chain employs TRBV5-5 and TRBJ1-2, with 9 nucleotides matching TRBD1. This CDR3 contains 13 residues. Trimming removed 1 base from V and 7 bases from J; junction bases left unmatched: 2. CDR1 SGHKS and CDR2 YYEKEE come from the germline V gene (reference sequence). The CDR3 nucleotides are TGTGCCAGCAGCTTGAGGGACAGGGCTGGCTACACCTTC. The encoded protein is CASSLRDRAGYTF.

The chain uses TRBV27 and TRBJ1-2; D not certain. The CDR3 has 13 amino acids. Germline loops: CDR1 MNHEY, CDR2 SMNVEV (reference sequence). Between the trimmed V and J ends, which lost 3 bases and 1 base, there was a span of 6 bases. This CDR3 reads CASSFSGNYGYTF. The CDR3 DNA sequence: TGTGCCAGCAGTTTTAGTGGTAACTATGGCTACACCTTC.

CDR3 in DNA: TGCGCCAGCAGCGAGGTATCTTACAATGAGCAGTTCTTC. Amino acids: CASSEVSYNEQFF. V gene TRBV5-1 combines with J gene TRBJ2-1; the D is unclear. V was pared by 4 bases and J by 4 bases, with 9 bases between. CDR3 length: 13 amino acids. The V gene's germline CDR1 is SGHRS and CDR2 YFSETQ.

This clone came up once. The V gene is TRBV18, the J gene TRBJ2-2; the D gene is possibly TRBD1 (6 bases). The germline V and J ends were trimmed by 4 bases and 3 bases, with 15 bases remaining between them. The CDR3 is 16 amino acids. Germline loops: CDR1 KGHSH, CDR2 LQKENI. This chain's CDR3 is CASSLFRTDYTGELFF. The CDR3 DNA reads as TGTGCCAGCTCACTATTTCGGACAGACTACACCGGGGAGCTGTTTTTT.